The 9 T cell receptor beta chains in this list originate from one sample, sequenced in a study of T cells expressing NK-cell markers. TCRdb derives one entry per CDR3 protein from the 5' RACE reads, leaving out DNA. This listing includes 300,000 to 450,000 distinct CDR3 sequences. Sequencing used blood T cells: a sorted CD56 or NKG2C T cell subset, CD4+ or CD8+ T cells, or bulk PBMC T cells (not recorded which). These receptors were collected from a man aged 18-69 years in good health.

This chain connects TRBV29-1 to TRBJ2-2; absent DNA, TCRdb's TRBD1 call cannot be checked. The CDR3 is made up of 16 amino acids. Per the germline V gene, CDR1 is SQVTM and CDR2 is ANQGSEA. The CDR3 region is CSVERGTGGDTGELFF.

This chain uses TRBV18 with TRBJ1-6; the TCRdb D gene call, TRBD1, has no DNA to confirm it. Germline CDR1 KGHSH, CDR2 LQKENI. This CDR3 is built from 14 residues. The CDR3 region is CASSRDRENSPLHF. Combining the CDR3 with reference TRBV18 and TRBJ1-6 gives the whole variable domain NAGVMQNPRHLVRRRGQEARLRCSPMKGHSHVYWYRQLPEEGLKFMVYLQKENIIDESGMPKERFSAEFPKEGPSILRIQQVVRGDSAAYFCASSRDRENSPLHFGNGTRLTVT.

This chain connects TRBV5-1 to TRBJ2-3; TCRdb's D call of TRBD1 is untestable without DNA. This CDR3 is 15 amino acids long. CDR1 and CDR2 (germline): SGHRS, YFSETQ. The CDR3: CASSPGQISTDTQYF.

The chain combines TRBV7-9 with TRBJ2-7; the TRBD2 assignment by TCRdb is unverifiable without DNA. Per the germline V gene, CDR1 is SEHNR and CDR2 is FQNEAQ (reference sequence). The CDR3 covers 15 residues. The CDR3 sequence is CASSPQGLQAPEQYF. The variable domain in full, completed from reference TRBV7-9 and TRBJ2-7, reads DTGVSQNPRHKITKRGQNVTFRCDPISEHNRLYWYRQTLGQGPEFLTYFQNEAQLEKSRLLSDRFSAERPKGSFSTLEIQRTEQGDSAMYLCASSPQGLQAPEQYFGPGTRLTVT.

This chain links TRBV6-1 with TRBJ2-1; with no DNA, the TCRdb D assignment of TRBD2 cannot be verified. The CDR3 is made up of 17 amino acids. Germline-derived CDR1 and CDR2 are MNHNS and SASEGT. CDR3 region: CASSKTSGGPGVNEQFF.

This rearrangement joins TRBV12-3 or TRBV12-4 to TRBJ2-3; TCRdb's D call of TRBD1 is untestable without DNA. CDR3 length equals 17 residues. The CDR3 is CASRFQPGTHITDTQYF.

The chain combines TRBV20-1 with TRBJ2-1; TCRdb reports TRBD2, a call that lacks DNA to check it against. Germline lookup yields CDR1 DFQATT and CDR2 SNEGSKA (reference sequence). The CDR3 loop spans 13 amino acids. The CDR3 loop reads CSASGLAGNEQFF.

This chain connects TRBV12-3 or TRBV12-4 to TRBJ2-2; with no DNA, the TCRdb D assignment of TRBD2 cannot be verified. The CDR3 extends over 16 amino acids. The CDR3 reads CASNTRVGVNTGELFF.

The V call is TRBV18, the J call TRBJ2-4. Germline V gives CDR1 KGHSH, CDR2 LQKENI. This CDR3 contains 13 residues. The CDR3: CASSEQLKNIQYF. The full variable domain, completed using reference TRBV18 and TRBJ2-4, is NAGVMQNPRHLVRRRGQEARLRCSPMKGHSHVYWYRQLPEEGLKFMVYLQKENIIDESGMPKERFSAEFPKEGPSILRIQQVVRGDSAAYFCASSEQLKNIQYFGAGTRLSVL.